The 19 T cell receptor beta chains in this list originate from one sample, sequenced in a study of cytomegalovirus exposure and HLA in healthy donors. PCR was performed using 60 Vbeta and 13 Jbeta primers. Some clones are missing from TCRdb's copy, which holds only in-frame ones; the method was immunoSEQ multiplex PCR. The sample consists of 100,000 to 150,000 clones, 81% of them appearing once. The sample was PBMCs. The receptors were gathered from a woman in her 40s in good health and CMV-seronegative.

The sample holds one count of this clone. The J gene is TRBJ1-2, the V gene TRBV5-1; TRBD1 is a possible D gene (6 bases). Germline V gene data show CDR1 as SGHRS and CDR2 as YFSETQ. Trimming took off 2 bases at V and 8 bases at J, with 16 bases between the two ends. The CDR3 is made up of 14 amino acids. The CDR3 loop is CASSFKQGDQGYTF. CDR3 bases: TGCGCCAGCAGCTTTAAACAGGGTGATCAGGGCTACACCTTC.

The count of this clone is one. The chain employs TRBV19 and TRBJ1-5; tentative D call: TRBD1 (6 bases). CDR3 length: 14 residues. The germline V and J ends were trimmed by 4 bases and 7 bases, with 14 bases remaining between them. Germline V gene data show CDR1 as LNHDA and CDR2 as SQIVND (reference sequence). As DNA, the CDR3 is TGTGCCAGTAGTAAGGCAGGGGTTGGCCAGCCCCAGCATTTT. As protein: CASSKAGVGQPQHF.

The chain employs TRBV7-8 and TRBJ2-2; possible D gene TRBD2, 5 bases. This CDR3 comprises 14 residues. The germline gives CDR1 SGHVS, CDR2 FQNEAQ. V lost 5 bases and J lost 1, with 8 bases in between. The CDR3 DNA follows: TGTGCCAGCAGCCGGAGGCAGAACACCGGGGAGCTGTTTTTT. Protein sequence: CASSRRQNTGELFF.

The chain joins TRBV19 to TRBJ2-3, with TRBD2 matching over 7 bases. There are 14 residues in the CDR3. CDR1 LNHDA and CDR2 SQIVND come from the germline V gene (reference sequence). After removal of 7 bases from V and 7 bases from J, the junction contained 11 bases not matched to a gene. CDR3 region: CASKSGEPTNTQYF. The CDR3 DNA sequence: TGTGCCAGTAAGAGCGGGGAGCCCACTAATACGCAGTATTTT.

This sequence joins TRBV15 and TRBJ2-7; perhaps TRBD2 as D (5 bases). V was cut by 1 base and J by 1 base, with 20 bases left in between. The CDR3 has 18 amino acids. CDR1 and CDR2 from the germline V gene are LNHNV and YYDKDF (reference sequence). CDR3 DNA: TGTGCCACCAGCAGAGTTAACCGAGGGCGTGGAGGTTCCTACGAGCAGTACTTC. It encodes CATSRVNRGRGGSYEQYF.

This chain uses TRBV5-5 with TRBJ2-2; D is uncertain. The germline V gene has CDR1 SGHKS and CDR2 YYEKEE (reference sequence). Trimming stripped 0 bases from V and 0 bases from J, with 6 bases between. The CDR3 spans 15 residues. The CDR3 is CASSLASANTGELFF. The CDR3, as DNA: TGTGCCAGCAGCTTGGCCAGCGCGAACACCGGGGAGCTGTTTTTT.

V usage is TRBV5-8 and J usage is TRBJ1-2; D remains unclear. Germline CDR1 reads SGHTS; CDR2 reads YDEGEE. The ends were cut back, 10 bases at V and 2 bases at J, with 15 bases in the middle. This CDR3 has 13 amino acids. The CDR3 bases are TGTGCCGGCACCGCTACCGGGAACTATGGCTACACCTTC. It encodes CAGTATGNYGYTF.

This clone was counted a few times. The chain is built from TRBV27 and TRBJ1-5, with D possibly matching TRBD1 (5 bases). The CDR3 runs 15 residues. V was clipped by 8 bases and J by 3 bases, with 17 bases between them. The germline V gene has CDR1 MNHEY and CDR2 SMNVEV (reference sequence). Here the CDR3 reads CASALWGGDNQPQHF. The CDR3 nucleotides read TGTGCCAGCGCACTTTGGGGGGGAGACAATCAGCCCCAGCATTTT.

In this sample, this clone turned up once. V usage is TRBV6-1 and J usage is TRBJ1-3; D is unresolved. Trimming took 2 bases from V and 1 from J, leaving 12 bases between them. Germline V CDR1 and CDR2: MNHNS, SASEGT. The CDR3 runs to 16 residues. CDR3 DNA sequence: TGTGCCAGCAGTGAAAACCCTAGCGGGTCTGGAAACACCATATATTTT. Encoded protein: CASSENPSGSGNTIYF.

The V call is TRBV11-2, the J call TRBJ1-2; maybe TRBD1 (5 bases). The CDR3 totals 11 residues. V gave up 1 base and J gave up 9 bases, with 6 bases separating them. CDR1 is SGHAT, CDR2 FQNNGV, per germline. The CDR3, as DNA: TGTGCCAGCAGCTTAGGGACAAGCTACACCTTC. Its translation: CASSLGTSYTF. Using reference TRBV11-2 and TRBJ1-2 for the parts outside the CDR3, the full variable domain is EAGVAQSPRYKIIEKRQSVAFWCNPISGHATLYWYQQILGQGPKLLIQFQNNGVVDDSQLPKDRFSAERLKGVDSTLKIQPAKLEDSAVYLCASSLGTSYTFGSGTRLTVV.

The chain uses TRBV7-9 and TRBJ2-5; D may be TRBD1 (6 bases). The CDR3 is 13 amino acids. V dropped 4 bases and J dropped 5 bases, with 11 bases sitting between them. Germline CDR1 is SEHNR and CDR2 is FQNEAQ (reference sequence). DNA of the CDR3: TGTGCCAGCAGCTCTGGACAGATGGAGACCCAGTACTTC. It codes for CASSSGQMETQYF. Filled out from reference TRBV7-9 and TRBJ2-5, the complete variable domain reads DTGVSQNPRHKITKRGQNVTFRCDPISEHNRLYWYRQTLGQGPEFLTYFQNEAQLEKSRLLSDRFSAERPKGSFSTLEIQRTEQGDSAMYLCASSSGQMETQYFGPGTRLLVL.

This chain links TRBV18 with TRBJ1-2, with a weak D call TRBD1 (5 bases). V was cut by 3 bases and J by 0 bases, with 11 bases left in between. Germline V gene data show CDR1 as KGHSH and CDR2 as LQKENI. This CDR3 spans 15 amino acids. The CDR3 coding sequence is TGTGCCAGCTCACCGCGGGGGGATTCTAACTATGGCTACACCTTC. Amino acids: CASSPRGDSNYGYTF.

This chain uses TRBV5-5 with TRBJ1-2; TRBD1 aligns across 12 bases. There are 15 residues in the CDR3. Trimming at V came to 4 bases and at J to 8 bases, leaving 9 bases not matched to a gene. The V gene's germline CDR1 is SGHKS and CDR2 YYEKEE (reference sequence). The CDR3 bases are TGTGCCAGCAGCGTACCGGGACAGGGGGCAGGAGGCTACACCTTC. It is translated as CASSVPGQGAGGYTF. The full variable domain, completed using reference TRBV5-5 and TRBJ1-2, is DAGVTQSPTHLIKTRGQQVTLRCSPISGHKSVSWYQQVLGQGPQFIFQYYEKEERGRGNFPDRFSARQFPNYSSELNVNALLLGDSALYLCASSVPGQGAGGYTFGSGTRLTVV.

The chain is built from TRBV10-2 and TRBJ2-7, with 7 bases aligning to TRBD2. The ends lost 7 bases at V and 0 bases at J; junction bases unmatched: 3. This CDR3 is built from 13 residues. Germline lookup yields CDR1 WSHSY and CDR2 SAAADI. DNA of the CDR3: TGCGCCAGCACCGGGGGGATCTCCTACGAGCAGTACTTC. As protein: CASTGGISYEQYF.

The chain joins TRBV6-1 to TRBJ2-7, with D maybe TRBD1 (5 bases). The CDR3 covers 13 residues. V was shortened by 5 bases and J by 3 bases, with 11 bases between the two germline ends. Germline V gene data show CDR1 as MNHNS and CDR2 as SASEGT. The CDR3 protein is CASSIGAFYEQYF. The CDR3 DNA follows: TGTGCCAGCAGTATAGGGGCATTCTACGAGCAGTACTTC.

The chain is built from TRBV29-1 and TRBJ1-2; 7 positions match TRBD1. CDR3 length: 15 amino acids. V lost 6 bases and J lost 4; bases outside the gene matches: 14. Germline CDR1 and CDR2: SQVTM and ANQGSEA. The CDR3 loop reads CSVLGQQGNTYGYTF. DNA for the CDR3: TGCAGCGTCCTGGGGCAACAGGGGAATACCTATGGCTACACCTTC.

The rearrangement joins TRBV11-2 to TRBJ2-7; the match to TRBD2 covers 10 bases. The CDR3 has 15 residues. The V gene's germline CDR1 is SGHAT and CDR2 FQNNGV. J lost 2 bases, V lost 5 bases, and 6 bases had no gene match. The CDR3 DNA reads as TGTGCCAGCAGCGAGGTAGCGGGAGGACCCTACGAGCAGTACTTC. This encodes CASSEVAGGPYEQYF.

V usage is TRBV6-5 and J usage is TRBJ1-2, with 8 bases that match TRBD1. Unmatched junction bases numbered 10, after V lost 5 bases and J lost 8 bases. Germline V gives CDR1 MNHEY, CDR2 SVGAGI. The CDR3 covers 14 residues. CDR3 nucleotides: TGTGCCAGCAGTAGCCCGGACAGGGTAGGCGGCTACACCTTC. Protein sequence: CASSSPDRVGGYTF.

V and J are TRBV12-5 and TRBJ1-5; D is possibly TRBD1 (6 bases). Germline lookup yields CDR1 LGHNT and CDR2 FRNRAP. The CDR3 is made up of 20 amino acids. V lost 5 bases and J lost 2, with 28 bases in between. The CDR3 region is CASGVNRVKVEFIRNQPQHF. As DNA, the CDR3 is TGTGCTAGTGGTGTTAACAGGGTAAAAGTGGAGTTTATTCGCAATCAGCCCCAGCATTTT.